Each of the 8 T cell receptor beta chains below was sequenced from the same sample in a study of shared clonotypes between healthy human individuals. Using immunoSEQ multiplex PCR, the repertoire was profiled, and TCRdb retains in-frame clones only, with some absent. The sample has some 630,000 clones; 60% to 80% are singletons. The sample taken for sequencing was memory CD4+ T cells sorted from blood. Subset described: CD45RA-negative fraction. The source of these receptors is a woman aged 30 to 39 in good health.

This clone was counted many times. The CDR3 here is CASGLEAGYTF. The CDR3 DNA follows: TGTGCCAGCGGACTTGAGGCTGGCTACACCTTC. The chain employs TRBV28 and TRBJ1-2; D not resolved. The V gene lost 8 bases and the J gene lost 7 bases, with 11 bases spanning the gap. Germline CDR1 and CDR2: MDHEN and SYDVKM. The CDR3 loop spans 11 amino acids.

V gene TRBV7-9 combines with J gene TRBJ2-5; 7 positions match TRBD1. The germline V gene encodes CDR1 SEHNR and CDR2 FQNEAQ (reference sequence). CDR3 length: 14 amino acids. Trimming cost V 6 bases and J 5 bases; bases outside gene matches: 9. In DNA, the CDR3 is TGTGCCAGCAGTGACACAGGGGTGGGGGAGACCCAGTACTTC. Protein product: CASSDTGVGETQYF. Based on the CDR3 plus reference TRBV7-9 and TRBJ2-5, the full variable domain is DTGVSQNPRHKITKRGQNVTFRCDPISEHNRLYWYRQTLGQGPEFLTYFQNEAQLEKSRLLSDRFSAERPKGSFSTLEIQRTEQGDSAMYLCASSDTGVGETQYFGPGTRLLVL.

This chain joins TRBV7-3 and TRBJ2-3, with D possibly TRBD2 on 6 matching bases. The CDR3 has 15 amino acids. V gave up 5 bases and J gave up 1 base, with 13 bases separating them. Germline V gene data show CDR1 as SGHTA and CDR2 as FQGTGA. CDR3 sequence reads: CASSQQPGGTDTQYF. Written as DNA, the CDR3 is TGTGCCAGCAGCCAACAGCCGGGAGGCACAGATACGCAGTATTTT. Full variable domain (remainder filled in from reference TRBV7-3 and TRBJ2-3): GAGVSQTPSNKVTEKGKYVELRCDPISGHTALYWYRQSLGQGPEFLIYFQGTGAADDSGLPNDRFFAVRPEGSVSTLKIQRTERGDSAVYLCASSQQPGGTDTQYFGPGTRLTVL.

The chain uses TRBV2 and TRBJ1-2; 7 bases agree with TRBD1. V lost 4 bases to trimming and J lost 6 bases; unmatched junction nucleotides: 8. In germline, CDR1 is SNHLY, CDR2 FYNNEI. The CDR3 has 14 amino acids. Here the CDR3 DNA reads TGTGCCAGCAGTGCGACGACAGGGCTTGATGGCTACACCTTC. This encodes CASSATTGLDGYTF.

The rearrangement links TRBV19 to TRBJ2-5; 10 bases are a match to TRBD1. This CDR3 region has 16 residues. The germline CDR1 and CDR2 sequences are LNHDA and SQIVND (reference sequence). The ends lost 8 bases at V and 1 base at J; junction bases unmatched: 10. The CDR3 protein is CASPNGRDRGQETQYF. For the CDR3, the DNA is TGTGCCAGTCCCAATGGTCGGGACAGGGGCCAAGAGACCCAGTACTTC. The complete variable domain, with remaining parts taken from reference TRBV19 and TRBJ2-5, reads DGGITQSPKYLFRKEGQNVTLSCEQNLNHDAMYWYRQDPGQGLRLIYYSQIVNDFQKGDIAEGYSVSREKKESFPLTVTSAQKNPTAFYLCASPNGRDRGQETQYFGPGTRLLVL.

In the case of this clone: Other DNA variants within this sample encode the same CDR3. J is TRBJ2-1 and V is TRBV27, with D unresolved. V gave up 2 bases and J gave up 2 bases, with 7 bases separating them. This CDR3 region has 14 residues. Germline V gene lookup returns CDR1 MNHEY and CDR2 SMNVEV (reference sequence). The CDR3 nucleotides are TGTGCCAGCAGTTTAAGTGGGGCCTACAATGAGCAGTTCTTC. Protein product: CASSLSGAYNEQFF.

The chain employs TRBV7-3 and TRBJ2-3; the D gene is possibly TRBD2 (7 bases). Germline-derived CDR1 and CDR2 are SGHTA and FQGTGA. CDR3 length: 13 residues. V was trimmed by 8 bases and J by 0 bases, leaving 9 bases between them. The chain's CDR3 is CASSGGSTDTQYF. The CDR3, as DNA: TGTGCCAGCTCGGGGGGCAGCACAGATACGCAGTATTTT. Full variable domain (outside the CDR3, taken from reference TRBV7-3 and TRBJ2-3): GAGVSQTPSNKVTEKGKYVELRCDPISGHTALYWYRQSLGQGPEFLIYFQGTGAADDSGLPNDRFFAVRPEGSVSTLKIQRTERGDSAVYLCASSGGSTDTQYFGPGTRLTVL.

Points on this clone: A read error likely explains this, since a far larger clone differs by one base. The CDR3 sequence: CANSTQSGTPAGYTF. The CDR3 nucleotides are TGTGCCAACAGCACCCAATCCGGGACCCCAGCCGGCTACACCTTC. The V gene is TRBV14, the J gene TRBJ1-2; TRBD1 might be the D (5 bases). From germline, CDR1 is SGHDN and CDR2 FVKESK. The CDR3 is 15 amino acids.